Listed below are T cell receptor beta chains from one sample, sequenced in a study of early T cells in non-severe SARS-CoV-2 infection. TCRdb reprocessed the 5' RACE reads via MiXCR and lists one record per CDR3 protein. The sample holds 75,000 to 80,000 distinct CDR3 sequences, more than 9% seen once. Sequencing was carried out using whole blood. The receptors stem from an adult who was a healthcare worker with PCR-confirmed SARS-CoV-2 infection or an uninfected control (not recorded which). The CDR3 runs from the conserved cysteine through the conserved F or W. The D gene is left open where the match is weak. Expanded clones get a size class; other rows say once, few or many, or leave the size out.

cdr3_nt cdr3_aa d_call cdr3_length j_call v_call clone_size
TGTGCCAGCAGCTTTCCAGGGTTTACGCAGTATTTT CASSFPGFTQYF NA 12 TRBJ2-3 TRBV7-2 many
TGTGCCAGCAGCCAAGGCTCGATCTCCTACAATGAGCAGTTCTTC CASSQGSISYNEQFF NA 15 TRBJ2-1 TRBV4-2 many
TGTGCCAGCTCACCGGACGGCCGTAATGAAAAACTGTTTTTT CASSPDGRNEKLFF NA 14 TRBJ1-4 TRBV18 NA
TGTGCCAGCAGCTTGTTGACTAGCGGGGGACAAGAGACCCAGTACTTC CASSLLTSGGQETQYF TRBD2 16 TRBJ2-5 TRBV7-9 many
TGTGCCAGCAGTTTGGGGACAGCCAATGAGCAGTTCTTC CASSLGTANEQFF TRBD1 13 TRBJ2-1 TRBV12-3/TRBV12-4 many
TGTGCCAGCAGTTTAGCCCAGCTCTCCGAGCAGTACTTC CASSLAQLSEQYF NA 13 TRBJ2-7 TRBV27 many
TGTGCCAGCAGTTTATCCAGGACTATGAACACTGAAGCTTTCTTT CASSLSRTMNTEAFF NA 15 TRBJ1-1 TRBV12-3/TRBV12-4 few
TGCGCCAGCAGTAAGGACGGAGGCCGCTACACCATATATTTT CASSKDGGRYTIYF NA 14 TRBJ1-3 TRBV5-1 NA
TGCAGTGCTGGGAGGACTAGCGGGAGTAACTACGAGCAGTACTTC CSAGRTSGSNYEQYF TRBD2 15 TRBJ2-7 TRBV20-1 few
TGTGCCAGCAGCGTCACTCAGGGTTACGAGCAGTACTTC CASSVTQGYEQYF NA 13 TRBJ2-7 TRBV13 NA
TGTGCCAGCAGTGAAGCGGCCATTGGGACAGGGGATCGGTACTTC CASSEAAIGTGDRYF TRBD1 15 TRBJ2-7 TRBV6-1 many
TGTGCCAGCAGTTTATGGATTAACCGGGACAGGGCGTCATCCGGCTACACCTTC CASSLWINRDRASSGYTF TRBD1 18 TRBJ1-2 TRBV28 many
TGTGCCAGCAGGAGTAACAGGGGGCGCGCAGATACGCAGTATTTT CASRSNRGRADTQYF TRBD1 15 TRBJ2-3 TRBV25-1 NA
TGTGCCAGCAGTGAACAGGGCACAGATACGCAGTATTTT CASSEQGTDTQYF NA 13 TRBJ2-3 TRBV6-4 NA
TGTGCCAGCAGTGCTCGGGCAGGGGGTGATGAAAAACTGTTTTTT CASSARAGGDEKLFF TRBD1 15 TRBJ1-4 TRBV6-1 few
TGTGCCAGCACCCCTGGCCGAACGCAAGGCTACACCTTC CASTPGRTQGYTF NA 13 TRBJ1-2 TRBV12-3/TRBV12-4 NA
TGTGCCAGCAGCTTGGGACTAGCGACCGTAAGTGAGCAGTTCTTC CASSLGLATVSEQFF TRBD2 15 TRBJ2-1 TRBV7-9 NA
TGTGCCAGCAGCCAAGCTAGCGGGAGGGCGGCGGATACGCAGTATTTT CASSQASGRAADTQYF TRBD2 16 TRBJ2-3 TRBV3-1 few
TGTGCCAGCAGCTTAGCGGGGCCGTACAATGAGCAGTTCTTC CASSLAGPYNEQFF NA 14 TRBJ2-1 TRBV11-3 many
TGTGCCAGCAGCTTTTATTCGGGGAGCTCCTACAATGAGCAGTTCTTC CASSFYSGSSYNEQFF NA 16 TRBJ2-1 TRBV11-2 NA
TGTGCCAGCAGCCTCGTCGGTCGCTCCTACAATGAGCAGTTCTTC CASSLVGRSYNEQFF NA 15 TRBJ2-1 TRBV5-6 many
TGTGCCAGCACCGAACTAGCGCTCGGCACCGGGGAGCTGTTTTTT CASTELALGTGELFF TRBD2 15 TRBJ2-2 TRBV28 many
TGCAGTGCAGGGCGTCCCAGGGGAAGGGGTGAGACCCAGTACTTC CSAGRPRGRGETQYF NA 15 TRBJ2-5 TRBV20-1 many
TGTGCCAGCAGTTCTATGGGTGGCTACACCTTC CASSSMGGYTF NA 11 TRBJ1-2 TRBV28 NA
TGTGCCAGCAAGGCGCGGCGAGAGAGCGGGGGTAACTACGAGCAGTACTTC CASKARRESGGNYEQYF TRBD2 17 TRBJ2-7 TRBV6-1 medium-sized
TGTGCCAGCAGCACAGGGACTAGCGGGGAGGCAGATACGCAGTATTTT CASSTGTSGEADTQYF TRBD2 16 TRBJ2-3 TRBV7-9 many